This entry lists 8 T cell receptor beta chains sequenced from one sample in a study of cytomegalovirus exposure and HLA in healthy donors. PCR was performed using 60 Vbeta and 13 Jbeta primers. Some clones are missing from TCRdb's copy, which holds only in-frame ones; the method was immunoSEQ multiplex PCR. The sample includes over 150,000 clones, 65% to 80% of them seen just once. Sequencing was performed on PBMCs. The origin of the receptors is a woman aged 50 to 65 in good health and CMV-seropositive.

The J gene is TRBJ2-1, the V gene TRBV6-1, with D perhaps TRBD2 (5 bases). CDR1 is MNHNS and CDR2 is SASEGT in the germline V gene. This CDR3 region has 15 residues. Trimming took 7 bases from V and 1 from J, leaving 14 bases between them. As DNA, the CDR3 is TGTGCCAGCACCTTGACTACCCCGTCCTACAATGAGCAGTTCTTC. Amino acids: CASTLTTPSYNEQFF.

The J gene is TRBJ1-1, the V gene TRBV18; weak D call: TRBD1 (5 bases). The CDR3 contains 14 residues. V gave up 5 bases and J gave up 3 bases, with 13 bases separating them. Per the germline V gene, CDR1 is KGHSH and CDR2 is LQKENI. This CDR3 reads CASSVTEGYTEAFF. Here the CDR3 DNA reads TGTGCCAGCTCAGTCACGGAGGGGTACACTGAAGCTTTCTTT.

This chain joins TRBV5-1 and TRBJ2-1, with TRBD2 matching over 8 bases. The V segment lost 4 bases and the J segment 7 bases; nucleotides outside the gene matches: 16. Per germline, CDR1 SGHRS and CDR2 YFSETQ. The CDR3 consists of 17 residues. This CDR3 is CASSPPTSGSSTNEQFF. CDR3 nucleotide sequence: TGCGCCAGCAGCCCGCCAACTAGCGGCTCATCTACTAATGAGCAGTTCTTC.

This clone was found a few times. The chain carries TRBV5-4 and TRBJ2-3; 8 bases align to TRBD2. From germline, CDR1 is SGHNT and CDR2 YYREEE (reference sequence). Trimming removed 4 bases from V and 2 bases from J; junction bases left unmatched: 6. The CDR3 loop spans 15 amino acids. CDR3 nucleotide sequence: TGTGCCAGCAGCCGAACGGGGGGGACCACAGATACGCAGTATTTT. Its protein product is CASSRTGGTTDTQYF.

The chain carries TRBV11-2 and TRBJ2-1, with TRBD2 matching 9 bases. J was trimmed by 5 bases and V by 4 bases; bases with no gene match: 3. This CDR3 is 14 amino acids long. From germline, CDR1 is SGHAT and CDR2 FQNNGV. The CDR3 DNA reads TGTGCCAGCAGCTATGCTAGCGGGAACAATGAGCAGTTCTTC. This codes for CASSYASGNNEQFF.

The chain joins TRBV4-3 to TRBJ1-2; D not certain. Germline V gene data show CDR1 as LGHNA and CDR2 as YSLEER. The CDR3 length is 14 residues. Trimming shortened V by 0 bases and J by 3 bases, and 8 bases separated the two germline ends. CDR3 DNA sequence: TGCGCCAGCAGCCAAGAGGCAGACTACTATGGCTACACCTTC. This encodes CASSQEADYYGYTF.

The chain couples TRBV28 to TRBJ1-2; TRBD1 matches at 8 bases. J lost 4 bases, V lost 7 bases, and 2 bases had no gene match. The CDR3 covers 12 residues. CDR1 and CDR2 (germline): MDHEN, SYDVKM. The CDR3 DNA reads TGTGCCAGCACCACAGGGGGCTATGGCTACACCTTC. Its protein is CASTTGGYGYTF.

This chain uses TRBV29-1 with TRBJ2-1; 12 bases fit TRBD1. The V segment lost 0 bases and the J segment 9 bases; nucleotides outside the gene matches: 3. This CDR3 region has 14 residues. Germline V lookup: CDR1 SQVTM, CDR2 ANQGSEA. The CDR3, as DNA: TGCAGCGTTGAAGATGGGACAGGGGGCGGTGAGCAGTTCTTC. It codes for CSVEDGTGGGEQFF.